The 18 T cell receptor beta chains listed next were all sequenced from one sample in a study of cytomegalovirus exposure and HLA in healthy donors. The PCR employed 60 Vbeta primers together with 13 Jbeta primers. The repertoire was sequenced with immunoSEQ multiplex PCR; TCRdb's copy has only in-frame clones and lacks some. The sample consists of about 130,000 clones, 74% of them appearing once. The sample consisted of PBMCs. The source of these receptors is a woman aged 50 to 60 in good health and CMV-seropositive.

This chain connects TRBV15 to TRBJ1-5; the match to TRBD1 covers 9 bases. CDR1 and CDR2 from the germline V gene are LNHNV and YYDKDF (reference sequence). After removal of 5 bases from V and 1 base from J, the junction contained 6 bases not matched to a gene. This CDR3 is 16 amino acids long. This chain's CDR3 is CATSDRGVGSNQPQHF. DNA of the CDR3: TGTGCCACCAGCGACAGGGGGGTTGGGAGCAATCAGCCCCAGCATTTT. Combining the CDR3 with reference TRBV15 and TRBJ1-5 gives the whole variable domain DAMVIQNPRYQVTQFGKPVTLSCSQTLNHNVMYWYQQKSSQAPKLLFHYYDKDFNNEADTPDNFQSRRPNTSFCFLDIRSPGLGDTAMYLCATSDRGVGSNQPQHFGDGTRLSIL.

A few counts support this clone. The CDR3 reads CASSQDVGSGETQYF. As DNA, the CDR3 is TGCGCCAGCAGCCAAGACGTAGGTAGCGGGGAGACCCAGTACTTC. This chain joins TRBV4-1 and TRBJ2-5; 7 nucleotides align to TRBD2. The CDR3 extends over 15 amino acids. V was pared by 0 bases and J by 5 bases, with 6 bases of the junction left unmatched. The V gene's germline CDR1 is MGHRA and CDR2 YSYEKL.

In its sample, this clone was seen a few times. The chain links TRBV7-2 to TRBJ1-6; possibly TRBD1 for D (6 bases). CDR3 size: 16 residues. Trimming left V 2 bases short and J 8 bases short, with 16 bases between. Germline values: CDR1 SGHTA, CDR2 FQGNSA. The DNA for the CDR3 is TGTGCCAGCAGCTTAAGGGGGGGAGACAGTTATTCACCCCTCCACTTT. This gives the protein CASSLRGGDSYSPLHF.

The CDR3, as DNA: TGTGCCAGCAGTTGGTCCGCGGGGGCCTACGAGCAGTACTTC. This encodes CASSWSAGAYEQYF. This rearrangement joins TRBV6-5 to TRBJ2-7; 7 bases line up with TRBD2. Trimming removed 4 bases from V and 2 bases from J; junction bases left unmatched: 5. CDR1 is MNHEY, CDR2 SVGAGI, per germline. The CDR3 loop spans 14 amino acids.

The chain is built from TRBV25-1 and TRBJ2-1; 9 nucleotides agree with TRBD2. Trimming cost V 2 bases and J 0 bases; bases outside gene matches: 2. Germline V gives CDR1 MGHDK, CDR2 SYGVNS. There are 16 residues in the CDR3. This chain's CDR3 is CASSESGGSSYNEQFF. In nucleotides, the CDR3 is TGTGCCAGCAGTGAAAGCGGGGGGAGCTCCTACAATGAGCAGTTCTTC.

The CDR3 loop reads CASSLGQGRVQPQHF. The CDR3 region has the DNA TGTGCCAGCAGCTTAGGACAGGGGAGAGTTCAGCCCCAGCATTTT. J is TRBJ1-5 and V is TRBV7-2; 8 nucleotides line up with TRBD1. This CDR3 is 15 amino acids long. Trimming cost V 1 base and J 6 bases; bases outside gene matches: 5. The germline V gene has CDR1 SGHTA and CDR2 FQGNSA.

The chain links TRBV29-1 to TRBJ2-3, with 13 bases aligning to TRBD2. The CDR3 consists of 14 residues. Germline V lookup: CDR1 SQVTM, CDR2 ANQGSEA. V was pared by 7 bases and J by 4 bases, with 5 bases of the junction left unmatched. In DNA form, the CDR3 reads TGCAGCGGAGGGACTAGCGGGGCCTCAGATACGCAGTATTTT. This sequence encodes CSGGTSGASDTQYF.

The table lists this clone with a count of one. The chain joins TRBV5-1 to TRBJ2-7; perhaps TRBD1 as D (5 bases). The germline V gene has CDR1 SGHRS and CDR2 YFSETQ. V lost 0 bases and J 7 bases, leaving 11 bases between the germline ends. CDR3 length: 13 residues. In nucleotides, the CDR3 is TGCGCCAGCAGCTTGGGACAGCACCTTGAGCAGTACTTC. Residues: CASSLGQHLEQYF. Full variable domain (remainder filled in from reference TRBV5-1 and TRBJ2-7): KAGVTQTPRYLIKTRGQQVTLSCSPISGHRSVSWYQQTPGQGLQFLFEYFSETQRNKGNFPGRFSGRQFSNSRSEMNVSTLELGDSALYLCASSLGQHLEQYFGPGTRLTVT.

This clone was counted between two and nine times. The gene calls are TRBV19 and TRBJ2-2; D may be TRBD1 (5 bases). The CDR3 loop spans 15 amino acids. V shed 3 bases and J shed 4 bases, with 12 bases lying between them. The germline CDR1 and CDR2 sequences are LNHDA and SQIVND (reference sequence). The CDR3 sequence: CASSIPDRITGELFF. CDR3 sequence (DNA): TGTGCCAGTAGTATCCCCGACAGAATCACCGGGGAGCTGTTTTTT.

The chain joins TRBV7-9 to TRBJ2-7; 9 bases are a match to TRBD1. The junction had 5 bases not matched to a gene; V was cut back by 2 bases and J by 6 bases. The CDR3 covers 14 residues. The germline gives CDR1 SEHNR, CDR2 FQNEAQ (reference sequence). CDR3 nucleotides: TGTGCCAGCAGCTTAAGTACAGGGGGCTCCGAGCAGTACTTC. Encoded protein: CASSLSTGGSEQYF.

CDR3 nucleotide sequence: TGTGCCAGCAGCCCCAACACAGATACGCAGTATTTT. Translating gives CASSPNTDTQYF. The gene calls are TRBV9 and TRBJ2-3, with no clear D. V lost 4 bases to trimming and J lost 2 bases, with 5 bases between them. CDR1 is SGDLS, CDR2 YYNGEE, per germline. The CDR3 spans 12 residues.

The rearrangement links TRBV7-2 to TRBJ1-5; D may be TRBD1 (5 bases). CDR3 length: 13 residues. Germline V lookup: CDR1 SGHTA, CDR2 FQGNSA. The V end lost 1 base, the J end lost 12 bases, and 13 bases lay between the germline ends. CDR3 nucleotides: TGTGCCAGCAGCTTAGATTCAGGGAATCTCCAGCATTTT. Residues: CASSLDSGNLQHF.

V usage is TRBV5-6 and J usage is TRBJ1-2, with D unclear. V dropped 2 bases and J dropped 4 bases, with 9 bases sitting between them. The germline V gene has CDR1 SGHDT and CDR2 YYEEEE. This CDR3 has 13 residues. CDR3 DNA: TGTGCCAGCAGCTTAAACGGTCTCTATGGCTACACCTTC. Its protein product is CASSLNGLYGYTF.

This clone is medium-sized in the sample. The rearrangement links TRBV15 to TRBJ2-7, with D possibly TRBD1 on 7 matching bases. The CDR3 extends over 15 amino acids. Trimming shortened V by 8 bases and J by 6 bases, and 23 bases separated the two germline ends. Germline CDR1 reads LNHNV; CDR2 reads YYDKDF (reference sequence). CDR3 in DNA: TGTGCCACCCAACCAGGGGGGACATCGAATTCCGAGCAGTACTTC. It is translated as CATQPGGTSNSEQYF.

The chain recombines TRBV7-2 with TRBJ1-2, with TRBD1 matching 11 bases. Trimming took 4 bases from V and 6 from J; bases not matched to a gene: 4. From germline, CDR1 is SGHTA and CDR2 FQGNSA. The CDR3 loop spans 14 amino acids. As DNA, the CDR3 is TGTGCCAGCAGCTCGGGACAGGGGGTCCATGGCTACACCTTC. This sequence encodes CASSSGQGVHGYTF.

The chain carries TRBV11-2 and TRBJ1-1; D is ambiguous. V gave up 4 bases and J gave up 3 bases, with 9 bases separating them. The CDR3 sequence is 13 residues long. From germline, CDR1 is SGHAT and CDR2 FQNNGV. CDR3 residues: CASSSTADTEAFF. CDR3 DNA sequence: TGTGCCAGCAGCTCCACAGCTGACACTGAAGCTTTCTTT.

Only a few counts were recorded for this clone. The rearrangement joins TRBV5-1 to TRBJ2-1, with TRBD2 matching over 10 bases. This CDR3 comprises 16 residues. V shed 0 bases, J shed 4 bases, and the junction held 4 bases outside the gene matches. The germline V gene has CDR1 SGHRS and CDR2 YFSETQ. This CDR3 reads CASSLEVAGGYNEQFF. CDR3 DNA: TGCGCCAGCAGCTTGGAAGTAGCGGGGGGATACAATGAGCAGTTCTTC.

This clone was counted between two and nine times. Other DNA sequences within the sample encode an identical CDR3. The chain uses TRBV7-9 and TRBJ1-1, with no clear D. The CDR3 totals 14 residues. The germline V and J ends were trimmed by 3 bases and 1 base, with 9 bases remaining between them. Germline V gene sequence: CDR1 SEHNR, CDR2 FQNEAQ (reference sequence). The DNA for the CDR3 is TGTGCCAGCAGCTTCAGCGGTTCGAACACTGAAGCTTTCTTT. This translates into CASSFSGSNTEAFF.